A selection of T cell receptor beta chains follows, all from one sample in a study of blood T cell repertoires in COVID-19. Profiled with immunoSEQ multiplex PCR; TCRdb holds only in-frame clones, not every one. The repertoire holds roughly 120,000 clones, with nearly 90% as singletons. The sequenced sample was peripheral blood. The receptors originated from a human donor in a cohort sampled during active COVID-19. CDR3s leave out the opening cysteine and the closing phenylalanine or tryptophan.

j_gene	v_gene	CDR3aa
TRBJ2-1	TRBV7-3	ASSSPGNNEQF
TRBJ1-1	TRBV7-9	ASSNKDSANTEAF
TRBJ2-1	TRBV9	ASSVGRVGSYNEQF
TRBJ2-7	TRBV15	ATSARDRGEQY
TRBJ1-2	TRBV6-5	ASSGDRWGYT
TRBJ2-2	TRBV18	ASSPPSRAGELF
TRBJ2-1	TRBV7-8	ASSLGPTSHNNEQF
TRBJ1-1	TRBV23-1	ASSQPRVLRAF
TRBJ2-2	TRBV7-2	ASRDRSRAGELF
TRBJ2-7	TRBV28	ASSPTFRTWTSGRANYEQY
TRBJ2-2	TRBV11-2	ASQLTASGSRAGELF
TRBJ1-4	TRBV5-8	ASSLDVGFGFNEKLF
TRBJ1-2	TRBV6-6	ASSYTGRDGYT
TRBJ2-1	TRBV9	ASSVGGEHYNEQF
TRBJ1-4	TRBV7-6	ASSHRTVSGPNEKLF
TRBJ2-1	TRBV3-1/TRBV3-2	ASSQESGGASAREQF
TRBJ2-5	TRBV6-5	ATAGTIQETQY
TRBJ2-2	TRBV6-1	ASSDRGQVIGELF
TRBJ2-7	TRBV10-2	ASSDRGQGKYEQY
TRBJ1-1	TRBV18	ASSRRRTEAF
TRBJ1-2	TRBV11-2	ASSDGSNYGYT
TRBJ2-3	TRBV27	ASSLSGLVSTDTQY
TRBJ1-3	TRBV19	ASIRTDSGNTIY
TRBJ1-2	TRBV29-1	SAVGQGVWGYT
TRBJ2-1	TRBV28	ASSAATSGSSYNEQF
TRBJ2-3	TRBV20-1	SASLAGGRTDTQY
TRBJ2-1	TRBV27	ASRVEPGRSLSGQF
TRBJ1-5	TRBV7-3	ASSTGHPGQPQH
TRBJ1-2	TRBV6-1	ASSDGGLYGYT
TRBJ1-5	TRBV15	ATKGGRGLNQPQH
TRBJ1-1	TRBV10-1	ASSGTLYTEAF
TRBJ2-3	TRBV5-1	ASSAGTSGPTTDTQY
TRBJ2-2	TRBV15	ATDTGKNTGELF
TRBJ2-5	TRBV6-1	ASSEATSGAETQY
TRBJ1-1	TRBV3-1/TRBV3-2	ASSQVRNTEAF
TRBJ2-7	TRBV11-1	ASSKGDNEQY
TRBJ1-6	TRBV30	AWWTRNVNSPLH
TRBJ1-1	TRBV28	ASSLEGWVTEAF
TRBJ1-1	TRBV6-1	ASSGRTGGVNTEAF
TRBJ1-2	TRBV11-2	ASSRGGTGFYGYT
TRBJ2-3	TRBV7-9	ASSHTDTQY
TRBJ2-3	TRBV7-9	ASSLERVAGGRTDTQY
TRBJ2-7	TRBV2	ASRTSSAYEQY
TRBJ1-4	TRBV6-5	ASRPGLNTNEKLF
TRBJ1-1	TRBV4-3	ASSPGRGGRNTEAF
TRBJ2-2	TRBV5-4	ASSLPSAEWSGELF
TRBJ1-2	TRBV15	ATADGGKTRGYGYT
TRBJ2-1	TRBV9	ASSAVGTGWNEQF
TRBJ2-5	TRBV6-5	ASTQGRGPQETQY
TRBJ2-1	TRBV2	ASRIPTSGGTNEQF
TRBJ2-5	TRBV27	ASSFDGSTGSPYQETQY
TRBJ2-7	TRBV18	ASSQPGTGDPYEQY
TRBJ2-1	TRBV27	ASSPGLAGVGEQF